This T cell receptor beta chain was captured by sequencing in a study of post-analysis software for immune sequencing data. Study-level information: Disease trajectories encompassed relapsing-remitting, secondary progressive and progressive-relapsing multiple sclerosis.

cDNA libraries for TCR beta contained unique molecular identifiers. TCRdb reprocessed the PCR reads via MiXCR and lists one record per CDR3 protein. The data contain hundreds of thousands of distinct CDR3 sequences, approximately 30% of them singletons. This clonotype was detected only a few times. The antigen remains undetermined. The germline CDR1 and CDR2 sequences are DFQATT and SNEGSKA (reference sequence). This CDR3 has 13 amino acids. Study-wide results and limits: TRBV5-6, TRBV5-1 and TRBV20-1 belonged to a set of roughly 5 TRBV segments that were more frequent in patients than controls.

The sequencing sample was made of blood. The TCR sequence derives from a girl aged 5-17 years with multiple sclerosis. The chain employs TRBV20-1 and TRBJ2-5, with 7 bases lining up with TRBD1. The DNA for the CDR3 is TGCAGCCACCGGACGGGACAGACGGAGACCCAGTACTTC. Translated, it gives CSHRTGQTETQYF.